The T cell receptor (beta chain) under discussion was sequenced for a study of T-cell memory formation after mild COVID-19. TCRdb reanalysed the 5' RACE reads using MiXCR and keeps one entry per CDR3 protein. The sample has roughly 320,000 distinct CDR3 sequences, around 27% seen once. The CDR3 runs 16 residues. V shed 7 bases and J shed 2 bases, with 21 bases lying between them. In germline, CDR1 is SGHVS, CDR2 FNYEAQ. Sequencing was performed on PBMCs or a T cell subset sorted from them (not recorded which). The TCR comes from an adult woman who had mild COVID-19 (a few samples of this study predate the infection). Cell type and time point are not known. The chain couples TRBV7-6 to TRBJ2-7, with D possibly matching TRBD2 (7 bases). The CDR3, as DNA: TGTGCCAGCACTCTACAGTCACCCGGGGGGCCCTACGAGCAGTACTTC. It yields the protein CASTLQSPGGPYEQYF.